Listed here are 17 T cell receptor beta chains from one sample, sequenced in a study of OX40 agonist ivuxolimab in advanced cancers. Clones were sequenced by immunoSEQ multiplex PCR, and TCRdb holds only the in-frame ones, with some missing. The sample shows 65,000 to 80,000 clones, around nine tenths of them seen only once. Material: CD4+ or CD8+ T cells sorted from blood, obtained in a trial of the OX40 agonist ivuxolimab. The receptors here all came from an adult with an advanced solid tumor such as melanoma, head and neck, liver or kidney cancer.

V is TRBV28 and J is TRBJ1-1, with D tentatively TRBD1 (5 bases). V dropped 5 bases and J dropped 1 base, with 11 bases sitting between them. This CDR3 comprises 14 residues. From germline, CDR1 is MDHEN and CDR2 SYDVKM. The CDR3 loop reads CASSIGGTNTEAFF. DNA for the CDR3: TGTGCCAGCAGTATTGGGGGGACGAACACTGAAGCTTTCTTT.

The chain employs TRBV5-1 and TRBJ1-2, with TRBD1 as a possible D gene (6 bases). The V end lost 3 bases, the J end lost 4 bases, and 19 bases lay between the germline ends. The CDR3 runs 16 residues. The germline gives CDR1 SGHRS, CDR2 YFSETQ. CDR3 in amino acids: CASSSLPTGGGYGYTF. DNA of the CDR3: TGCGCCAGCAGCTCCCTACCGACAGGAGGAGGCTATGGCTACACCTTC.

The chain is built from TRBV6-1 and TRBJ2-1; the match to TRBD1 covers 7 bases. In germline, CDR1 is MNHNS, CDR2 SASEGT. This CDR3 is 13 amino acids long. Trimming cost V 7 bases and J 5 bases; bases outside gene matches: 5. The CDR3 nucleotides read TGTGCCAGCACGGGACAGTTAAACAATGAGCAGTTCTTC. This gives the protein CASTGQLNNEQFF.

The chain couples TRBV14 to TRBJ2-5, with TRBD2 matching 10 bases. The junction had 7 bases not matched to a gene; V was cut back by 4 bases and J by 5 bases. Germline lookup yields CDR1 SGHDN and CDR2 FVKESK. This CDR3 contains 15 residues. CDR3 bases: TGTGCCAGCAGCCTTCTCGGACTAGCGGCGGAGACCCAGTACTTC. The encoded protein is CASSLLGLAAETQYF.

V is TRBV29-1 and J is TRBJ1-4; D possibly corresponds to TRBD1 (5 bases). Trimming shortened V by 6 bases and J by 3 bases, and 11 bases separated the two germline ends. The CDR3 consists of 13 residues. Per the germline V gene, CDR1 is SQVTM and CDR2 is ANQGSEA. DNA of the CDR3: TGCAGCGTCTGCGCGGGGGCTAATGAAAAACTGTTTTTT. This encodes CSVCAGANEKLFF.

This rearrangement joins TRBV29-1 to TRBJ1-3; the D gene is possibly TRBD1 (6 bases). The CDR3 is 12 residues long. Germline V CDR1 and CDR2: SQVTM, ANQGSEA. V was shortened by 6 bases and J by 0 bases, with 6 bases between the two germline ends. The CDR3 nucleotides are TGCAGCGTACAGGGCTCTGGAAACACCATATATTTT. This encodes CSVQGSGNTIYF.

CDR3 in DNA: TGCGCCTGTTCTATAGGCCCTAGAAACTCTGAAGCTTTCTTT. Amino acid sequence: CACSIGPRNSEAFF. The V and J genes are TRBV10-2 and TRBJ1-1; D is unclear. CDR1 and CDR2 (germline): WSHSY, SAAADI. The CDR3 totals 14 residues. Trimming took off 11 bases at V and 6 bases at J, with 22 bases between the two ends.

With regard to this clone: In the same sample, other DNA sequences code for this CDR3. This chain uses TRBV27 with TRBJ2-1; 10 bases fit TRBD2. The trim removed 6 bases at V and 3 bases at J, leaving 2 bases unmatched. Germline CDR1 MNHEY, CDR2 SMNVEV (reference sequence). The CDR3 runs to 14 residues. CDR3 sequence: CASRLAGNYNEQFF. The CDR3 DNA reads as TGTGCCAGCAGACTAGCGGGAAACTACAATGAGCAGTTCTTC.

The chain recombines TRBV4-1 with TRBJ2-5; TRBD2 agrees at 13 bases. The CDR3 contains 18 residues. The germline V gene has CDR1 MGHRA and CDR2 YSYEKL. V trimming: 1 base; J trimming: 4 bases; junction bases outside the gene matches: 9. CDR3 sequence (DNA): TGCGCCAGCAGCCAAGGGACTAGCGGGAGCCTAGACCGAGAGACCCAGTACTTC. Translation: CASSQGTSGSLDRETQYF.

The rearrangement uses TRBV18 and TRBJ1-2, with TRBD1 matching 7 bases. The junction had 8 bases not matched to a gene; V was cut back by 3 bases and J by 1 base. This CDR3 is built from 16 residues. The germline V gene encodes CDR1 KGHSH and CDR2 LQKENI. In DNA form, the CDR3 reads TGTGCCAGCTCACCCTCGGGACAGCCCGTTAACTATGGCTACACCTTC. This translates into CASSPSGQPVNYGYTF.

The gene calls are TRBV28 and TRBJ2-7; D may be TRBD2 (5 bases). The CDR3 consists of 15 residues. Germline CDR1 MDHEN, CDR2 SYDVKM. The V gene lost 1 base and the J gene lost 0 bases, with 10 bases spanning the gap. The CDR3 protein is CASSLSPGSSYEQYF. The CDR3 coding sequence is TGTGCCAGCAGTTTATCTCCTGGGAGCTCCTACGAGCAGTACTTC.

This clone was counted only a few times. The chain couples TRBV30 to TRBJ2-1; TRBD2 matches 16 bases. Looked up from germline, CDR1 is GTSNPN and CDR2 is SVGIG (reference sequence). The CDR3 covers 17 residues. The trim removed 3 bases at V and 5 bases at J, leaving 7 bases unmatched. The DNA for the CDR3 is TGTGCCTGGAGGGGAGGGACTAGCGGGAGGGCGAACAATGAGCAGTTCTTC. It translates to CAWRGGTSGRANNEQFF.

The chain employs TRBV6-5 and TRBJ1-2; 9 bases map to TRBD1. J gave up 2 bases and V 6 bases, and 7 bases lay outside the gene matches. This CDR3 comprises 15 residues. Germline lookup yields CDR1 MNHEY and CDR2 SVGAGI. CDR3 protein: CASSSPGQGNYGYTF. The CDR3 region has the DNA TGTGCCAGCAGCTCCCCAGGACAGGGGAACTATGGCTACACCTTC.

Written as DNA, the CDR3 is TGTGCCAGCAGTGACCCGGCAGGCGGCACAGATACGCAGTATTTT. Translation: CASSDPAGGTDTQYF. The chain uses TRBV6-1 and TRBJ2-3; D is unresolved. From germline, CDR1 is MNHNS and CDR2 SASEGT. There are 15 residues in the CDR3. V shed 3 bases and J shed 1 base, with 11 bases lying between them.

The chain uses TRBV9 and TRBJ2-2; D ambiguous. Germline V gene sequence: CDR1 SGDLS, CDR2 YYNGEE. With 4 bases removed from V and 7 bases from J, the gap between germline ends came to 11 bases. This CDR3 spans 13 amino acids. CDR3 residues: CASSTRTDGELFF. The CDR3 region has the DNA TGTGCCAGCAGCACCCGGACGGACGGGGAGCTGTTTTTT.

This clone was detected only once. The gene calls are TRBV9 and TRBJ2-7, with TRBD2 matching over 8 bases. The V segment lost 5 bases and the J segment 5 bases; nucleotides outside the gene matches: 12. Germline V gene sequence: CDR1 SGDLS, CDR2 YYNGEE. This CDR3 has 15 amino acids. The CDR3 region is CASSSTGGAGNEQYF. The CDR3 DNA follows: TGTGCCAGCAGTTCTACGGGGGGGGCCGGGAACGAGCAGTACTTC.

The CDR3 bases are TGTGCCAGCAGCTTAGGGACAGGGTTCACCGGGGAGCTGTTTTTT. Its protein product is CASSLGTGFTGELFF. This sequence joins TRBV5-4 and TRBJ2-2, with 9 bases fitting TRBD1. V was clipped by 2 bases and J by 4 bases; unmatched bases: 3. This CDR3 is built from 15 residues. The germline V gene encodes CDR1 SGHNT and CDR2 YYREEE (reference sequence).